The T cell receptor beta chain under discussion was sequenced for a study of blood T cell repertoires in COVID-19. Study details: Spain, Italy and the United States supplied samples that represented acute and convalescent COVID-19. From T cells, B-cell-depleted T cells, or PBMCs came the material, which was cDNA or gDNA.

The CDR3 extends over 15 amino acids. Trimming pared 6 bases from V and 6 bases from J, leaving 17 bases between. Germline lookup yields CDR1 MNHEY and CDR2 SMNVEV (reference sequence). The authors' processing: Reference gene primer amplification gave estimated nucleated cell counts. This table comes from immunoSEQ multiplex PCR, and its TCRdb copy is limited to in-frame clones, with some not included. That table furnishes V, J and clone size, whereas the DNA furnished D and trimming. The sample holds 230,000 or so clones; 84% are singletons and the top ten take approximately 2.3%. The clonotype comes from a man aged 40-50 years who had recovered from COVID-19. Sequenced material: peripheral blood. The chain recombines TRBV27 with TRBJ2-2; a weak D match, TRBD2 (7 bases). The CDR3 is CASRYQQGGAGELFF. The CDR3 bases are TGTGCCAGCAGATACCAACAGGGAGGGGCCGGGGAGCTGTTTTTT.